A single sample gave rise to the 21 T cell receptor beta chains below, sequenced in a study of beta chain features in type 1 diabetes (dated by TCRdb to 2016 to 2019). Library prep was done by the immunoSEQ multiplex PCR assay. The High Capacity cDNA Reverse Transcription Kit was used to reverse transcribe all of the isolated RNA, meaning that expressed TCRB transcripts were what got sequenced. TCRdb limited this immuneACCESS table to in-frame rearrangements with V and J called. A share of clones is missing; checked studies link under half to unresolved V genes, and the rest is unexplained. The sample table records some 410,000 clones; over 11% of these occur just once. The biggest ten clones account for 0.03% to 0.04% of the sample. Material for sequencing was naive CD4+ T cells from blood. Explained via the paper, the cell subset or site label denotes: true naive CD4+ T cells. These receptors were collected from a man aged 30 to 39 in good health.

This clone was observed a handful of times. The chain links TRBV2 to TRBJ2-6; the match to TRBD1 covers 8 bases. V was clipped by 6 bases and J by 0 bases; unmatched bases: 4. Germline V gene data show CDR1 as SNHLY and CDR2 as FYNNEI. The length of the CDR3 is 16 residues. In DNA, the CDR3 is TGTGCCAGCAGCCTTACAGGGGGCTCTGGGGCCAACGTCCTGACTTTC. Translation: CASSLTGGSGANVLTF.

There are a few counts of this clone. The chain uses TRBV2 and TRBJ2-1, with D possibly TRBD2 on 5 matching bases. The CDR3 is 13 amino acids. The germline V and J ends were trimmed by 10 bases and 6 bases, with 16 bases remaining between them. Germline loops: CDR1 SNHLY, CDR2 FYNNEI. The DNA for the CDR3 is TGTGCCAACGATGAGGGCGTGTCCAATGAGCAGTTCTTC. Amino acid sequence: CANDEGVSNEQFF.

The rearrangement uses TRBV9 and TRBJ1-4; D not resolved. The germline V gene has CDR1 SGDLS and CDR2 YYNGEE. CDR3 length: 16 amino acids. Trimming removed 4 bases at V and 0 bases at J, with 13 bases between. Here the CDR3 reads CASSTSPFATNEKLFF. In DNA, the CDR3 is TGTGCCAGCAGCACCAGTCCTTTCGCAACTAATGAAAAACTGTTTTTT.

This clone was picked up a small number of times. Written as DNA, the CDR3 is TGTGCCTGGAGTGGGGGCAGGGCGACGAACACTGAAGCTTTCTTT. Translated, it gives CAWSGGRATNTEAFF. The chain uses TRBV30 and TRBJ1-1; tentative D call: TRBD1 (5 bases). Germline CDR1 and CDR2: GTSNPN and SVGIG (reference sequence). The CDR3 is 15 residues long. Trimming took 1 base from V and 1 from J, leaving 13 bases between them.

This clone was observed a few times. The chain has TRBV10-3 and TRBJ2-2; 10 positions match TRBD2. This CDR3 is 17 amino acids long. Germline assignment: CDR1 ENHRY and CDR2 SYGVKD. V lost 2 bases and J lost 6; bases outside the gene matches: 9. The DNA of the CDR3 is TGTGCCATCAGTGAGCCGCCACTAGCGGGGACGGCCGGGGAGCTGTTTTTT. Encoded protein: CAISEPPLAGTAGELFF.

CDR3 region: CASSAAGGNQPQHF. DNA of the CDR3: TGTGCCAGCAGTGCGGCAGGGGGTAATCAGCCCCAGCATTTT. The chain uses TRBV2 and TRBJ1-5; 7 nucleotides agree with TRBD1. Trimming took 4 bases from V and 4 from J; bases not matched to a gene: 4. The CDR3 is 14 amino acids. The germline V gene has CDR1 SNHLY and CDR2 FYNNEI.

This clone showed up just a few times. The J gene is TRBJ2-3, the V gene TRBV18, with 7 bases identical to TRBD2. CDR3 size: 14 residues. The trim removed 0 bases at V and 3 bases at J, leaving 0 bases unmatched. The germline V gene has CDR1 KGHSH and CDR2 LQKENI. CDR3 nucleotides: TGTGCCAGCTCACCACCGGGAGGGACAGATACGCAGTATTTT. Its protein is CASSPPGGTDTQYF.

This clone occurred a few times. The chain employs TRBV7-9 and TRBJ2-7; 7 bases are a match to TRBD2. Germline V CDR1 and CDR2: SEHNR, FQNEAQ (reference sequence). The CDR3 extends over 14 amino acids. J lost 2 bases, V lost 5 bases, and 6 bases had no gene match. CDR3 sequence reads: CASSPRLAPYEQYV. In nucleotides, the CDR3 is TGTGCCAGCAGCCCGCGACTAGCACCCTACGAGCAGTACGTC.

This clone was detected only a few times. The chain joins TRBV9 to TRBJ2-3; tentatively, D is TRBD1 (6 bases). Trimming stripped 6 bases from V and 3 bases from J, with 11 bases between. Germline CDR1 reads SGDLS; CDR2 reads YYNGEE. There are 13 residues in the CDR3. The CDR3 is CASTQRGTDTQYF. The CDR3 region has the DNA TGTGCCAGCACCCAGAGGGGGACAGATACGCAGTATTTT.

The chain combines TRBV14 with TRBJ1-1; D gene uncertain. Germline V lookup: CDR1 SGHDN, CDR2 FVKESK. V lost 1 base and J 8 bases, leaving 5 bases between the germline ends. This CDR3 comprises 11 residues. CDR3 protein: CASSQGREAFF. CDR3 nucleotide sequence: TGTGCCAGCAGCCAAGGCCGAGAAGCTTTCTTT.

The chain employs TRBV19 and TRBJ2-5, with a possible D match to TRBD1 (6 bases). The CDR3 runs 14 residues. Germline assignment: CDR1 LNHDA and CDR2 SQIVND (reference sequence). V lost 5 bases and J 5 bases, leaving 15 bases between the germline ends. The CDR3: CASSRGQSWETQYF. As DNA, the CDR3 is TGTGCCAGTAGTCGTGGACAGTCGTGGGAGACCCAGTACTTC.

The chain links TRBV19 to TRBJ1-5, with no clear D. The V end lost 1 base, the J end lost 5 bases, and 6 bases lay between the germline ends. Germline CDR1 LNHDA, CDR2 SQIVND (reference sequence). CDR3 length equals 13 residues. The CDR3 reads CASSIGPDQPQHF. The CDR3 DNA is TGTGCCAGTAGTATAGGCCCGGATCAGCCCCAGCATTTT.

This clone occurred a few times. The V call is TRBV27, the J call TRBJ1-2; D is unclear. This CDR3 comprises 13 residues. V was cut by 2 bases and J by 8 bases, with 12 bases left in between. From germline, CDR1 is MNHEY and CDR2 SMNVEV (reference sequence). CDR3 protein: CASSLMRERGYTF. DNA for the CDR3: TGTGCCAGCAGTTTAATGAGGGAAAGAGGCTACACCTTC.

Here the CDR3 reads CASSPSGQETQYF. DNA for the CDR3: TGTGCCAGCAGCCCTTCGGGGCAAGAGACCCAGTACTTC. The rearrangement uses TRBV9 and TRBJ2-5; TRBD2 is a possible D gene (5 bases). The CDR3 length is 13 residues. The germline V and J ends were trimmed by 4 bases and 2 bases, with 9 bases remaining between them. Per the germline V gene, CDR1 is SGDLS and CDR2 is YYNGEE.

The chain has TRBV4-3 and TRBJ2-7; 10 bases fit TRBD2. The CDR3 spans 15 residues. Trimming removed 1 base from V and 3 bases from J; junction bases left unmatched: 3. The germline CDR1 and CDR2 sequences are LGHNA and YSLEER. The CDR3 loop is CASSQVASGGYEQYF. The DNA of the CDR3 is TGCGCCAGCAGCCAAGTTGCTAGCGGGGGCTACGAGCAGTACTTC.

V and J are TRBV19 and TRBJ2-1, with 8 bases identical to TRBD1. There are 15 residues in the CDR3. Germline V gene data show CDR1 as LNHDA and CDR2 as SQIVND (reference sequence). The J segment lost 9 bases and the V segment lost 5 bases, leaving 12 bases of the junction unmatched. CDR3 loop: CASSVGQVHSGEQFF. CDR3 DNA: TGTGCCAGTAGTGTGGGACAGGTACATTCCGGTGAGCAGTTCTTC.

J is TRBJ1-1 and V is TRBV6-6; D is unresolved. CDR1 is MNHNY and CDR2 is SVGAGI in the germline V gene (reference sequence). V lost 8 bases, J lost 11 bases, and 15 bases lay in between. The CDR3 is made up of 11 amino acids. CDR3 sequence: CASSVGVLAFF. The CDR3 DNA sequence: TGTGCCAGCTCTGTTGGAGTATTGGCTTTCTTT.

The rearrangement uses TRBV12-5 and TRBJ2-1; D is uncertain. CDR3 length: 16 residues. Per the germline V gene, CDR1 is LGHNT and CDR2 is FRNRAP. The V end lost 0 bases, the J end lost 0 bases, and 9 bases lay between the germline ends. The CDR3 DNA follows: TGTGCTAGTGGTTTGGTTATGCGGAGCTCCTACAATGAGCAGTTCTTC. Translation gives CASGLVMRSSYNEQFF.

V usage is TRBV7-6 and J usage is TRBJ2-3, with D perhaps TRBD2 (5 bases). Germline V CDR1 and CDR2: SGHVS, FNYEAQ. The CDR3 contains 16 residues. The V and J ends lost 1 base and 1 base respectively, with 12 bases between them. The CDR3: CASSLGPGGGTDTQYF. The DNA for the CDR3 is TGTGCCAGCAGCTTAGGACCTGGAGGCGGCACAGATACGCAGTATTTT. Full variable domain (rest looked up from reference TRBV7-6 and TRBJ2-3): GAGVSQSPRYKVTKRGQDVALRCDPISGHVSLYWYRQALGQGPEFLTYFNYEAQQDKSGLPNDRFSAERPEGSISTLTIQRTEQRDSAMYRCASSLGPGGGTDTQYFGPGTRLTVL.

The V gene is TRBV4-1, the J gene TRBJ2-5; TRBD1 aligns across 10 bases. CDR3 length: 13 amino acids. Germline CDR1 reads MGHRA; CDR2 reads YSYEKL. Trimming at V came to 4 bases and at J to 5 bases, leaving 1 base not matched to a gene. In DNA, the CDR3 is TGCGCCAGCAGCCCGACAGGGGGCGAGACCCAGTACTTC. Amino acid sequence: CASSPTGGETQYF.

V is TRBV5-1 and J is TRBJ2-5, with D possibly matching TRBD2 (5 bases). Germline CDR1 SGHRS, CDR2 YFSETQ. V gave up 0 bases and J gave up 4 bases, with 13 bases separating them. The CDR3 has 15 residues. CDR3 DNA sequence: TGCGCCAGCAGCTTGGATACCGGGGAACTAGAGACCCAGTACTTC. Protein product: CASSLDTGELETQYF.